This TCR beta chain was profiled in a study of T cell responses to AZD1222 COVID-19 vaccine. Study outcomes and limitations: Nearly half of the spike-specific TCRs reportedly recognize variant regions that carry no mutations. Donors, mostly white British, included more females; clonal diversity was possibly underestimated.

About this clone: Its antigen is unknown.

The method was immunoSEQ multiplex PCR; TCRdb's version includes in-frame clones alone and lacks a portion of them. The sample lists over 100,000 clones, approximately 87% seen once, with roughly 4.4% in the top ten. This CDR3 has 14 residues. Looked up from germline, CDR1 is LNHDA and CDR2 is SQIVND (reference sequence). Trimming stripped 4 bases from V and 2 bases from J, with 11 bases between. The V call is TRBV19, the J call TRBJ1-2, with a possible D match to TRBD1 (6 bases). This sequence was found in an adult who received the AZD1222 COVID-19 vaccine. Sequenced material: peripheral blood, taken 28 days after the second AZD1222 dose. The CDR3 loop is CASSNAGVNYGYTF. The CDR3 nucleotides are TGTGCCAGTAGTAACGCAGGGGTCAACTATGGCTACACCTTC.